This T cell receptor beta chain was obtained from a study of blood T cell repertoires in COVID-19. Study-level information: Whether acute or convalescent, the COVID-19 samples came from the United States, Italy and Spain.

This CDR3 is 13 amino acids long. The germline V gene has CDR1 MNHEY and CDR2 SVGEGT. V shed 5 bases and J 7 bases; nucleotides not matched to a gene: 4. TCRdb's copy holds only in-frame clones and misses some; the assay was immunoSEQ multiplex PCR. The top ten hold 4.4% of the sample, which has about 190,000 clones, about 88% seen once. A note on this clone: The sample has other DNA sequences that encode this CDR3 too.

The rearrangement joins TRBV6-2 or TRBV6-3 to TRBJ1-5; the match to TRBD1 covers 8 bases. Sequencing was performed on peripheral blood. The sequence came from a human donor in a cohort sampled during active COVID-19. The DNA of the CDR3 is TGTGCCAGCAGTCGCACAGGGGGGCAGCCCCAGCATTTT. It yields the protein CASSRTGGQPQHF.